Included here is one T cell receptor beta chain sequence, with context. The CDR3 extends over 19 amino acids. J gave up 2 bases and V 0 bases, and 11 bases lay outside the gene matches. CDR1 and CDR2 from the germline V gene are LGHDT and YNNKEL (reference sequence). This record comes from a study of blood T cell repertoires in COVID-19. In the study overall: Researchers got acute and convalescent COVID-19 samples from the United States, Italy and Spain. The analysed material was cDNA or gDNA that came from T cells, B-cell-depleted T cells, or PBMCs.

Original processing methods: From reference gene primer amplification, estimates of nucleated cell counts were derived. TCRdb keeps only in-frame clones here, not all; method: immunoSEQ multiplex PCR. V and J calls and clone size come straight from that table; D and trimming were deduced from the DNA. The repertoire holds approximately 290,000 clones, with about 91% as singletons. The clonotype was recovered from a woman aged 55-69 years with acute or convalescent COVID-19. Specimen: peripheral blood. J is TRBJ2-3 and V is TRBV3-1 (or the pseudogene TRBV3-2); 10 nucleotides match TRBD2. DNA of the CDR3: TGTGCCAGCAGCCAAGATCTCCCCAGCGGGAGGGGATACACAGATACGCAGTATTTT. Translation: CASSQDLPSGRGYTDTQYF.